Listed below are T cell receptor beta chains from one sample, sequenced in a study of shared clonotypes between healthy human individuals. The repertoire was sequenced with immunoSEQ multiplex PCR; TCRdb's copy has only in-frame clones and lacks some. Found here are about 470,000 clones, roughly 83% of them singletons; the top ten hold 13%. Sequencing was carried out using PBMCs. All receptors come from a woman in her forties in good health. Some clones in this sample may be carry-over from other donors' samples. CDR3s include the opening cysteine and the closing phenylalanine or tryptophan. Each record gives: CDR3 protein, CDR3 DNA, V gene, D gene, J gene, clone size. A D gene is named only where the DNA matches it firmly. Part of the rows lack a size; the others show once, few, many or a class for expanded clones.

CASRRDRITSYHNEQFF | TGTGCCAGCAGGAGGGACAGGATAACATCTTACCACAATGAGCAGTTCTTC | TRBV27 | TRBD1 | TRBJ2-1 | -
CASSPGTYGYTF | TGTGCCAGCAGTCCCGGGACCTATGGCTACACCTTC | TRBV28 | - | TRBJ1-2 | -
CASSERAGKGTQYF | TGTGCCAGCAGTGAGAGGGCTGGTAAAGGGACCCAGTACTTC | TRBV6-1 | - | TRBJ2-5 | many
CASSVSGRTDEKLFF | TGTGCCAGCAGCGTATCGGGTCGCACGGATGAAAAACTGTTTTTT | TRBV9 | - | TRBJ1-4 | few
CASSPSNWFYGYTF | TGTGCCAGCAGCCCCTCCAACTGGTTCTATGGCTACACCTTC | TRBV7-2 | - | TRBJ1-2 | -
CASSVTYEQYF | TGTGCCAGCAGCGTGACCTACGAGCAGTACTTC | TRBV11-2 | - | TRBJ2-7 | -
CASSLSAGGSEETQYF | TGTGCCAGCAGCTTATCAGCGGGAGGGTCGGAGGAGACCCAGTACTTC | TRBV7-2 | TRBD2 | TRBJ2-5 | -
CASSVGGLTYNEQFF | TGTGCCAGCAGCGTAGGCGGGCTTACGTACAATGAGCAGTTCTTC | TRBV9 | - | TRBJ2-1 | -
CASSLVDSTSEQYF | TGCGCCAGCAGCTTGGTGGACTCGACTAGTGAGCAGTACTTC | TRBV5-1 | - | TRBJ2-7 | once
CASSEGTPGGYTF | TGTGCCAGCAGTGAAGGGACACCGGGAGGCTACACCTTC | TRBV2 | - | TRBJ1-2 | -
CASSLDSGGAPLQPQHF | TGTGCCAGCAGCTTAGACTCAGGGGGCGCTCCCCTTCAGCCCCAGCATTTT | TRBV7-2 | TRBD1 | TRBJ1-5 | -
CASSPLAGGRETQYF | TGTGCCAGCTCGCCGCTAGCGGGAGGTCGAGAGACCCAGTACTTC | TRBV18 | TRBD2 | TRBJ2-5 | -
CASRLGGKGNYGYTF | TGTGCAAGTCGCTTAGGCGGAAAGGGTAACTATGGCTACACCTTC | TRBV12-2 | - | TRBJ1-2 | -
CASSLQGLGYSPLHF | TGTGCCAGCAGCTTACAGGGGTTGGGTTATTCACCCCTCCACTTT | TRBV7-2 | - | TRBJ1-6 | few
CANLKQYF | TGTGCCAACCTAAAGCAGTACTTC | TRBV7-9 | - | TRBJ2-7 | -
CAWSPILMGTEAFF | TGTGCCTGGAGTCCCATCCTGATGGGCACTGAAGCTTTCTTT | TRBV30 | - | TRBJ1-1 | few
CASSLLGQLYEQYF | TGTGCCAGCAGTTTACTGGGACAACTATACGAGCAGTACTTC | TRBV28 | - | TRBJ2-7 | -
CASRSPLENYEQYF | TGTGCCAGCAGATCTCCTCTGGAGAACTACGAGCAGTACTTC | TRBV6-5 | - | TRBJ2-7 | -
CASSPTGLAGSSNEQFF | TGTGCCAGCAGCCCTACAGGACTAGCGGGATCTTCCAATGAGCAGTTCTTC | TRBV4-2 | TRBD2 | TRBJ2-1 | -
CASSQDIPVGELFF | TGCGCCAGCAGCCAAGATATTCCGGTCGGGGAGCTGTTTTTT | TRBV4-3 | - | TRBJ2-2 | -
CATDGGSSYNEQFF | TGTGCCACCGACGGGGGAAGCTCCTACAATGAGCAGTTCTTC | TRBV30 | - | TRBJ2-1 | -
CASSPARINTGELFF | TGTGCCAGCAGTCCGGCGAGGATAAACACCGGGGAGCTGTTTTTT | TRBV27 | - | TRBJ2-2 | -
CASKKGRVTEAFF | TGTGCCAGCAAAAAAGGCAGGGTCACTGAAGCTTTCTTT | TRBV27 | - | TRBJ1-1 | -
CASSFTGYEQYF | TGTGCCAGCAGCTTCACGGGCTACGAGCAGTACTTC | TRBV7-2 | - | TRBJ2-7 | -
CASRWASSDTQYF | TGTGCCAGCAGGTGGGCTAGCTCAGATACGCAGTATTTT | TRBV6-1 | - | TRBJ2-3 | -
CASTDRDHTGELFF | TGTGCCAGCACAGACAGGGACCACACCGGGGAGCTGTTTTTT | TRBV7-2 | TRBD1 | TRBJ2-2 | -
CASSPMGQRNEKLFF | TGTGCCAGCTCACCGATGGGACAGAGGAATGAAAAACTGTTTTTT | TRBV18 | TRBD1 | TRBJ1-4 | few
CASSENTGTGTVRTQYF | TGCGCCAGCAGTGAGAATACCGGGACAGGGACAGTTAGGACCCAGTACTTC | TRBV10-2 | TRBD1 | TRBJ2-5 | once
CASSQRGTDTQYF | TGTGCCAGCAGCCAGAGGGGCACAGATACGCAGTATTTT | TRBV14 | - | TRBJ2-3 | once
CASSPGRNSNQPQHF | TGTGCCAGCTCACCGGGCCGCAATAGCAATCAGCCCCAGCATTTT | TRBV18 | - | TRBJ1-5 | many
CASSARQDRNQPQHF | TGTGCCAGCAGCGCGAGGCAGGATCGCAATCAGCCCCAGCATTTT | TRBV6-6 | - | TRBJ1-5 | -
CASTCPLAKNIQYF | TGCGCCAGCACATGCCCCTTAGCCAAAAACATTCAGTACTTC | TRBV5-1 | - | TRBJ2-4 | -
CASSVGTDTQYF | TGTGCCAGCAGTGTTGGGACAGATACGCAGTATTTT | TRBV25-1 | - | TRBJ2-3 | -
CASSPPKGQGDEQFF | TGTGCCAGCTCACCACCGAAAGGACAGGGCGATGAGCAGTTCTTC | TRBV18 | TRBD1 | TRBJ2-1 | -
CAISPGVNEKLFF | TGTGCCATCAGCCCCGGGGTAAATGAAAAACTGTTTTTT | TRBV10-3 | - | TRBJ1-4 | -
CASSPKGQNQPQHF | TGTGCCAGCTCACCTAAGGGACAGAATCAGCCCCAGCATTTT | TRBV18 | TRBD1 | TRBJ1-5 | -
CASSLVQGLPSYEQYF | TGTGCCAGCAGCTTGGTTCAGGGATTACCCTCCTACGAGCAGTACTTC | TRBV5-5 | - | TRBJ2-7 | few
CASSYSGSYEQYF | TGTGCCAGTAGTTATAGCGGTTCTTACGAGCAGTACTTC | TRBV19 | - | TRBJ2-7 | few
CASSLYRGPEKLFF | TGTGCCAGCAGCTTGTACAGGGGTCCTGAAAAACTGTTTTTT | TRBV5-6 | TRBD1 | TRBJ1-4 | -
CASSLNSGENTEAFF | TGTGCCAGCAGCTTAAATTCGGGCGAGAACACTGAAGCTTTCTTT | TRBV7-2 | - | TRBJ1-1 | -
CASSRLAGYEQYF | TGTGCCAGCAGCAGACTAGCGGGCTACGAGCAGTACTTC | TRBV11-2 | TRBD2 | TRBJ2-7 | -
CASSPFANTEAFF | TGTGCCAGCTCACCTTTCGCGAACACTGAAGCTTTCTTT | TRBV18 | - | TRBJ1-1 | once
CASSPTGSRATEAFF | TGCGCCAGCAGCCCCACAGGGAGTCGTGCCACTGAAGCTTTCTTT | TRBV4-1 | - | TRBJ1-1 | -
CASSATGVVAGYTF | TGTGCCAGCAGCGCGACAGGGGTTGTCGCTGGCTACACCTTC | TRBV9 | TRBD1 | TRBJ1-2 | -
CASSLGVPNYGYTF | TGCGCCAGCAGCTTGGGGGTGCCTAACTATGGCTACACCTTC | TRBV5-1 | - | TRBJ1-2 | -
CASSEAEGQGNNEQFF | TGTGCCAGCAGTGAAGCGGAGGGACAGGGTAACAATGAGCAGTTCTTC | TRBV6-1 | TRBD1 | TRBJ2-1 | -
CASSIGRGIFSRHYEKLFF | TGTGCCAGTAGTATTGGCAGGGGGATATTTAGTCGGCATTATGAAAAACTGTTTTTT | TRBV19 | TRBD1 | TRBJ1-4 | -
CASRPPGGYGYTF | TGTGCCAGCAGACCGCCGGGAGGATATGGCTACACCTTC | TRBV7-2 | - | TRBJ1-2 | -
CASSAGLLEQYF | TGTGCCAGCAGCGCCGGACTTCTCGAGCAGTACTTC | TRBV5-6 | - | TRBJ2-7 | -
CAIRDGTVFYEQYF | TGTGCCATCAGGGACGGGACAGTCTTCTACGAGCAGTACTTC | TRBV10-3 | TRBD1 | TRBJ2-7 | -
CASSPAGGSGEQYF | TGTGCCAGCTCACCCGCCGGGGGATCGGGCGAGCAGTACTTC | TRBV18 | - | TRBJ2-7 | -
CASKPLPTGPMGKLFF | TGTGCCAGCAAGCCCCTCCCAACAGGGCCGATGGGAAAGCTGTTTTTT | TRBV27 | - | TRBJ2-2 | -
CASNLRGGTEAFF | TGTGCCAGCAACCTCCGAGGGGGGACTGAAGCTTTCTTT | TRBV5-8 | - | TRBJ1-1 | -